The clone carrying this T cell receptor beta chain has at least ten counts. Selection for sequencing was limited to patients who had shown CD8+CD57+ cell expansion by flow cytometry. Every one of the patients had aplastic anemia (severe, acquired). The data stem from a study of CD8+CD57+ T cells in acquired aplastic anemia. The CDR3 totals 15 residues. CDR1 is SGDLS, CDR2 YYNGEE, per germline. J was trimmed by 3 bases and V by 3 bases; bases with no gene match: 5. Template material for TCR beta VDJ and CDR3 profiling consisted of genomic DNA. TCRdb analysed the reads with MiXCR anew, one entry per CDR3 protein. Of 150,000 to 160,000 distinct CDR3 sequences listed, just over 50% are singletons.

The rearrangement joins TRBV9 to TRBJ2-7; 11 positions agree with TRBD2. The sequence came from a human donor with aplastic anemia. Material: sorted CD4+, CD8+, or CD8+CD57+ T cells (not recorded which) from PBMCs. CDR3 in DNA: TGTGCCAGCAGCGGATCTACTAGCGGGAGCTACGAGCAGTACTTC. Protein sequence: CASSGSTSGSYEQYF.